The subject of this entry is one T cell receptor (beta chain). Its antigen is unknown. This entry comes from a study of CD8 T cells in ankylosing spondylitis. TCRdb reprocessed the 5' RACE reads via MiXCR and lists one record per CDR3 protein. The table has around 390,000 distinct CDR3 sequences, around 22% seen once. This CDR3 contains 15 residues. Germline V gene sequence: CDR1 SGHVS, CDR2 FNYEAQ. The trim removed 4 bases at V and 5 bases at J, leaving 10 bases unmatched. Study-level findings and limits: In ankylosing spondylitis blood, a motif of several highly homologous TCR beta variants appeared characteristic.

Sequenced: blood, either unsorted or a sorted T cell fraction (not recorded which). This clonotype originated in a male donor with ankylosing spondylitis. This chain links TRBV7-6 with TRBJ2-7; 8 bases match TRBD2. The DNA of the CDR3 is TGTGCCAGCAGCTCTTTAGCGGGAATTGGTCACGAGCAGTACTTC. This gives the protein CASSSLAGIGHEQYF.